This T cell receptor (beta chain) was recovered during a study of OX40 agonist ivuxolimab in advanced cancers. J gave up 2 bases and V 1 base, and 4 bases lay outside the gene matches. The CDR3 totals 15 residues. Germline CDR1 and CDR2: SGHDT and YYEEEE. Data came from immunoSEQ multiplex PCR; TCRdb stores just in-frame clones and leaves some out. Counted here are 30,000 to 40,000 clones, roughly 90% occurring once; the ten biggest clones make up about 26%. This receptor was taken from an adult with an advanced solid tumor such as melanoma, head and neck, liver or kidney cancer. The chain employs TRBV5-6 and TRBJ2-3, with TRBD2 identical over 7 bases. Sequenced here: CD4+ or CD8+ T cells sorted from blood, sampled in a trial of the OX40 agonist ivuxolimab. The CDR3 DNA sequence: TGTGCCAGCAGCTTGAGCGGGGTACCCACAGATACGCAGTATTTT. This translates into CASSLSGVPTDTQYF. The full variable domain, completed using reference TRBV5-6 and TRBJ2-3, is DAGVTQSPTHLIKTRGQQVTLRCSPKSGHDTVSWYQQALGQGPQFIFQYYEEEERQRGNFPDRFSGHQFPNYSSELNVNALLLGDSALYLCASSLSGVPTDTQYFGPGTRLTVL.